A single sample is the source of the 22 T cell receptor beta chains below, sequenced in a study of human T cells and chemical hapten exposure. TCRdb re-called the RACE reads with MiXCR, one entry per CDR3 protein. The sample lists approximately 43,000 distinct CDR3 sequences, about 4.2% occurring once. Indicated time point: patch test 1, 2 weeks after DPC sensitization. Treatment specified: therapeutic diphenylcyclopropenone sensitization with weekly scalp DPC. Total RNA extraction was carried out from unfractionated whole blood. Specimen: whole blood, collected in connection with sensitization to the hapten diphenylcyclopropenone (DPC). These receptor sequences come from a man between 50 and 59 years old with alopecia areata. Some clones in this sample may be carry-over from other donors' samples.

Many counts were recorded for this clonotype. This sequence joins TRBV4-3 and TRBJ2-2; D is possibly TRBD1 or TRBD2 (5 bases each). This CDR3 spans 15 amino acids. V was trimmed by 2 bases and J by 6 bases, leaving 13 bases between them. From germline, CDR1 is LGHNA and CDR2 YSLEER. The CDR3 DNA reads TGCGCCAGCAGCCAACTTGGGACCAGGGCCGGGGAGCTGTTTTTT. Amino acid sequence: CASSQLGTRAGELFF.

This clonotype was counted at least ten times. This chain uses TRBV20-1 with TRBJ1-5, with D tentatively TRBD1 (6 bases). There are 14 residues in the CDR3. V lost 5 bases and J lost 7, with 18 bases in between. In germline, CDR1 is DFQATT, CDR2 SNEGSKA (reference sequence). The CDR3 nucleotides read TGCAGTGCTGGGGGAACAGGGTCGGAACAGCCCCAGCATTTT. Encoded protein: CSAGGTGSEQPQHF.

This clonotype occurred many times. The chain's CDR3 is CSATGLAGADTQYF. Here the CDR3 DNA reads TGCAGTGCTACAGGACTAGCGGGAGCAGATACGCAGTATTTT. The chain carries TRBV20-1 and TRBJ2-3; the match to TRBD2 covers 13 bases. This CDR3 is 14 amino acids long. In germline, CDR1 is DFQATT, CDR2 SNEGSKA (reference sequence). Germline trimming cut 4 bases from V and 4 bases from J; bases unmatched to any gene: 2.

This clonotype was counted a few times. The rearrangement joins TRBV2 to TRBJ2-2; maybe TRBD1 (6 bases). The V end lost 8 bases, the J end lost 0 bases, and 10 bases lay between the germline ends. The CDR3 has 14 residues. Germline V gene lookup returns CDR1 SNHLY and CDR2 FYNNEI. The CDR3 nucleotides are TGTGCCAGCGGGGACATATCGAACACCGGGGAGCTGTTTTTT. It yields the protein CASGDISNTGELFF.

This clonotype has ten or more counts. The V call is TRBV20-1, the J call TRBJ2-5; a possible D gene is TRBD1 (6 bases). From germline, CDR1 is DFQATT and CDR2 SNEGSKA (reference sequence). V lost 6 bases and J 3 bases, leaving 11 bases between the germline ends. This CDR3 region has 12 residues. This CDR3 is CSAPRDKETQYF. CDR3 nucleotides: TGCAGTGCCCCCCGGGACAAAGAGACCCAGTACTTC.

This clonotype has at least ten counts. This chain connects TRBV29-1 to TRBJ1-2; 7 nucleotides match TRBD1. Germline trimming cut 4 bases from V and 5 bases from J; bases unmatched to any gene: 4. This CDR3 is 12 amino acids long. CDR1 SQVTM and CDR2 ANQGSEA come from the germline V gene. The CDR3, as DNA: TGCAGCGTTGGGGACAGACCTTATGGCTACACCTTC. It encodes CSVGDRPYGYTF.

In this sample, this clonotype turned up many times. The rearrangement joins TRBV5-6 to TRBJ1-2; maybe TRBD1 (5 bases). CDR3 length: 13 amino acids. Trimming stripped 1 base from V and 13 bases from J, with 17 bases between. Germline V gene lookup returns CDR1 SGHDT and CDR2 YYEEEE. CDR3 sequence: CASSLMGQVVATF. The CDR3 region has the DNA TGTGCCAGCAGCTTGATGGGGCAGGTGGTGGCCACCTTC.

This clonotype was observed many times. V gene TRBV20-1 combines with J gene TRBJ1-2, with unresolved D. Germline V gene data show CDR1 as DFQATT and CDR2 as SNEGSKA (reference sequence). V was shortened by 1 base and J by 4 bases, with 7 bases between the two germline ends. CDR3 length: 12 residues. CDR3 DNA sequence: TGCAGTGCTAGAGCCCTTGGCTATGGCTACACCTTC. This encodes CSARALGYGYTF.

This chain connects TRBV19 to TRBJ2-2; D might be TRBD1 (6 bases). Trimming shortened V by 7 bases and J by 8 bases, and 14 bases separated the two germline ends. The CDR3 has 13 residues. CDR1 is LNHDA and CDR2 is SQIVND in the germline V gene (reference sequence). The CDR3 nucleotides read TGTGCCAGTACCTTAGGGGGACCTGGGGAGCTGTTTTTT. This sequence encodes CASTLGGPGELFF.

This clonotype occurred many times. V and J are TRBV5-4 and TRBJ2-3, with 7 nucleotides matching TRBD2. Germline V lookup: CDR1 SGHNT, CDR2 YYREEE (reference sequence). Trimming took 4 bases from V and 0 from J; bases not matched to a gene: 5. CDR3 length: 15 residues. The chain's CDR3 is CASSPAGTSTDTQYF. In DNA form, the CDR3 reads TGTGCCAGCAGCCCAGCGGGGACTAGCACAGATACGCAGTATTTT.

This clonotype was found many times. This chain's CDR3 is CASSSGTGAAQHF. CDR3 sequence (DNA): TGTGCCAGCAGTTCCGGGACAGGGGCAGCCCAGCATTTT. The chain carries TRBV2 and TRBJ1-5; 10 bases line up with TRBD1. The V segment lost 5 bases and the J segment 11 bases; nucleotides outside the gene matches: 6. The CDR3 loop spans 13 amino acids. Per the germline V gene, CDR1 is SNHLY and CDR2 is FYNNEI.

Ten or more counts support this clonotype. The chain has TRBV6-5 and TRBJ2-3; D is unresolved. CDR3 length equals 14 residues. Germline loops: CDR1 MNHEY, CDR2 SVGAGI. V shed 5 bases and J shed 7 bases, with 16 bases lying between them. In nucleotides, the CDR3 is TGTGCCAGCAGTCAGGACCTATACCTAAATACGCAGTATTTT. It specifies CASSQDLYLNTQYF.

This rearrangement joins TRBV29-1 to TRBJ1-2; 8 bases are shared with TRBD1. Trimming took 3 bases from V and 2 from J; bases not matched to a gene: 11. The germline V gene encodes CDR1 SQVTM and CDR2 ANQGSEA. This CDR3 contains 16 residues. The CDR3 loop reads CSVEARDRRANYGYTF. The CDR3 DNA reads as TGCAGCGTTGAGGCCCGGGACAGGCGAGCGAACTATGGCTACACCTTC.

This clonotype showed up many times. The rearrangement joins TRBV12-3 or TRBV12-4 to TRBJ2-1, with 12 bases lining up with TRBD2. The CDR3 contains 18 residues. After removal of 3 bases from V and 6 bases from J, the junction contained 12 bases not matched to a gene. This CDR3 is CASSFLAGGLLWPNEQFF. CDR3 nucleotide sequence: TGTGCCAGCAGTTTCCTAGCGGGAGGGCTCCTTTGGCCCAATGAGCAGTTCTTC.

In this sample, this clonotype turned up many times. The rearrangement joins TRBV12-3 or TRBV12-4 to TRBJ2-7; TRBD1 matches 9 bases. The CDR3 has 13 residues. V lost 8 bases and J lost 6; bases outside the gene matches: 8. The CDR3 sequence is CASGSGTGSEQYF. DNA for the CDR3: TGTGCCAGCGGAAGTGGGACAGGGAGCGAGCAGTACTTC.

This chain links TRBV5-1 with TRBJ2-3; D remains unclear. Germline V gives CDR1 SGHRS, CDR2 YFSETQ. The V end was cut by 4 bases, the J end by 4 bases, with 10 bases between. The CDR3 covers 13 residues. The CDR3 DNA is TGCGCCAGCAGCCCCTCTCAGGCAGATACGCAGTATTTT. Protein sequence: CASSPSQADTQYF.

The sample holds many counts of this clonotype. This chain uses TRBV7-2 with TRBJ2-7; a weak D match, TRBD1 (6 bases). CDR1 is SGHTA and CDR2 is FQGNSA in the germline V gene. The CDR3 has 16 residues. Between the trimmed V and J ends, which lost 0 bases and 7 bases, there was a span of 19 bases. The CDR3 coding sequence is TGTGCCAGCAGCTTAGCATTATACAGGGAGAAGAGGGAGCAGTACTTC. Protein: CASSLALYREKREQYF.

Many counts were recorded for this clonotype. This chain uses TRBV20-1 with TRBJ1-2; 8 bases are shared with TRBD1. The germline gives CDR1 DFQATT, CDR2 SNEGSKA (reference sequence). The length of the CDR3 is 12 residues. V was pared by 5 bases and J by 4 bases, with 3 bases of the junction left unmatched. The CDR3 DNA is TGCAGTGCTTGGACAGGGATCTATGGCTACACCTTC. Residues: CSAWTGIYGYTF.

This clonotype came up many times. V gene TRBV10-3 combines with J gene TRBJ2-1, with TRBD1 matching over 7 bases. V was pared by 8 bases and J by 4 bases, with 5 bases of the junction left unmatched. This CDR3 spans 13 amino acids. Looked up from germline, CDR1 is ENHRY and CDR2 is SYGVKD. CDR3 in DNA: TGTGCCATCTCGGGACAGACGTACAATGAGCAGTTCTTC. It is translated as CAISGQTYNEQFF.

This clonotype was found many times. The rearrangement uses TRBV20-1 and TRBJ2-3; 9 nucleotides align to TRBD2. Germline lookup yields CDR1 DFQATT and CDR2 SNEGSKA (reference sequence). With V trimmed by 2 bases and J by 6 bases, 9 bases remained unmatched. This CDR3 contains 15 residues. The CDR3 is CSARISGRTADTQYF. The CDR3 bases are TGCAGTGCTAGAATTAGCGGGAGAACTGCGGATACGCAGTATTTT.

This clonotype was counted at least ten times. V usage is TRBV30 and J usage is TRBJ2-1; 8 nucleotides align to TRBD2. This CDR3 comprises 15 residues. CDR1 is GTSNPN, CDR2 SVGIG, per germline (reference sequence). V lost 0 bases, J lost 5 bases, and 6 bases stayed unmatched. The CDR3 DNA reads TGTGCCTGGAGTGTAGGGCTAGCGGGCGACAATGAGCAGTTCTTC. Its translation is CAWSVGLAGDNEQFF.

The table lists this clonotype with many counts. The chain couples TRBV20-1 to TRBJ1-2; no clear D gene. With 2 bases removed from V and 2 bases from J, the gap between germline ends came to 6 bases. This CDR3 contains 12 residues. Germline V gene lookup returns CDR1 DFQATT and CDR2 SNEGSKA (reference sequence). CDR3 region: CSARQQNYGYTF. DNA of the CDR3: TGCAGTGCTAGACAACAGAACTATGGCTACACCTTC.